This T cell receptor beta chain came from a study of tumor-infiltrating lymphocytes in primary liver carcinoma. As for this clonotype: A junction boundary mismatches the germline segment, possibly from a read error.

From about 19-30 mg of unsorted bulk tissue, DNA and RNA were co-extracted together. From 500 ng total RNA, TCR beta cDNA was generated with a primer in the constant region. Libraries of TCR beta came from three nested multiplex PCR rounds with slightly modified ARM-PCR. TCRdb called the multiplex PCR reads again in MiXCR, with one record for every CDR3 protein. The sample gives 120,000 or so distinct CDR3 sequences, about 68% of which show up once; 9.3% is in the top ten. Sequencing was done on a sample of liver tumor tissue from sampling region 1. This sample's subset: tumor region T1, superior pole. The clonotype comes from a woman aged 55-69 years with primary liver carcinoma and hepatitis B virus infection.

DNA of the CDR3: TGTGCCAGCAGCTTATGGGAAGCGGGACAGGACAATTCACCCCTTCACTTT. Protein sequence: CASSLWEAGQDNSPLHF. This sequence joins TRBV28 and TRBJ1-6; 8 nucleotides agree with TRBD1. CDR1 and CDR2 from the germline V gene are MDHEN and SYDVKM. The CDR3 contains 17 residues.